Sequencing of this T cell receptor (beta chain) was carried out in a study of blood T cells in healthy people across ages. Sample-barcoded 5' priming and a J-beta primer mix drove a second PCR of roughly 6 to 12 cycles. TCRdb analysed the 5' RACE reads with MiXCR anew, one entry per CDR3 protein. The table has about 1 million distinct CDR3 sequences, about 23% seen once; the top ten hold approximately 0.7%. Only a few counts were recorded for this clonotype. The data also belong to a second study, concerning T cells of mothers and their children. That paper adds: Persistent microchimeric T cell clones were not found at ~100 per million sensitivity.

The clonotype comes from a girl aged 2 to 9 in good health. The sequenced material came from blood.

The CDR3 is CASSQDLLRGSPYEQYF. The CDR3 DNA follows: TGCGCCAGCAGCCAAGATCTTTTACGCGGGAGCCCCTACGAGCAGTACTTC. The gene calls are TRBV4-1 and TRBJ2-1, with 7 bases identical to TRBD2. The DNA end is more similar to TRBJ2-7, so the J call may be wrong. Germline V CDR1 and CDR2: MGHRA, YSYEKL. The CDR3 length is 17 residues.